These 27 T cell receptor beta chains were all obtained from the same sample, sequenced in a study of response to subunit inactivated influenza vaccine. One entry per CDR3 protein results from TCRdb running MiXCR on the RT-PCR reads. Here the sample spans approximately 500,000 distinct CDR3 sequences, 12% to 15% being singletons. Sequencing was performed on PBMCs from blood, taken 12 days after vaccination. All receptors derive from a man aged 50 to 60 who received an inactivated influenza vaccine.

This clonotype was observed many times. The chain uses TRBV12-3 or TRBV12-4 and TRBJ1-6; possible D gene TRBD1, 5 bases. With 5 bases removed from V and 14 bases from J, the gap between germline ends came to 16 bases. This CDR3 has 13 amino acids. CDR3 residues: CASSQGTGQTLHF. DNA for the CDR3: TGTGCCAGCAGTCAAGGGACGGGTCAAACCCTCCACTTT.

This clonotype was counted only a few times. The V gene is TRBV6-2 or TRBV6-3, the J gene TRBJ2-4, with D perhaps TRBD1 (5 bases). CDR1 and CDR2 from the germline V gene are MNHEY and SVGEGT. The CDR3 is 13 amino acids. Trimming took off 7 bases at V and 2 bases at J, with 9 bases between the two ends. CDR3 in amino acids: CASKQGSKNIQYF. CDR3 DNA sequence: TGTGCCAGCAAGCAGGGCTCCAAAAACATTCAGTACTTC.

This chain uses TRBV3-1 with TRBJ2-7, with D perhaps assigned TRBD1 or TRBD2 (5 bases each). The V end lost 0 bases, the J end lost 5 bases, and 11 bases lay between the germline ends. Germline V gene lookup returns CDR1 LGHDT and CDR2 YNNKEL (reference sequence). The CDR3 is 14 amino acids. CDR3 sequence (DNA): TGTGCCAGCAGCCAAGATACGGGGCAGCACGAGCAGTACTTC. Translated: CASSQDTGQHEQYF.

This clonotype was detected a few times. The V call is TRBV2, the J call TRBJ2-5, with TRBD1 identical over 10 bases. V gave up 4 bases and J gave up 3 bases; unmatched junction bases: 5. Germline V lookup: CDR1 SNHLY, CDR2 FYNNEI. The length of the CDR3 is 15 residues. CDR3 nucleotide sequence: TGTGCCAGCAGTGCGGTCGGACAGGGGGAAGAGACCCAGTACTTC. It encodes CASSAVGQGEETQYF.

This clonotype was seen only a few times. The chain carries TRBV5-1 and TRBJ1-1, with D possibly being TRBD1 (6 bases). This CDR3 comprises 15 residues. V was pared by 6 bases and J by 5 bases, with 20 bases between. Germline assignment: CDR1 SGHRS and CDR2 YFSETQ. CDR3 loop: CASNLQGGTFTEAFF. DNA for the CDR3: TGCGCCAGCAACCTACAGGGAGGGACTTTTACTGAAGCTTTCTTT.

The chain has TRBV20-1 and TRBJ1-5; D perhaps matches TRBD1 (5 bases). Per germline, CDR1 DFQATT and CDR2 SNEGSKA (reference sequence). Deletions cut 5 bases from V and 6 bases from J, with 17 bases between. There are 14 residues in the CDR3. CDR3 coding DNA: TGCAGTGCTGCGTCGGGGGAAGGAGGTCAGCCCCAGCATTTT. It translates to CSAASGEGGQPQHF.

This clonotype was seen only a few times. The chain recombines TRBV15 with TRBJ2-2; maybe TRBD1 (5 bases). The CDR3 totals 13 residues. The V gene lost 3 bases and the J gene lost 6 bases, with 8 bases spanning the gap. Per the germline V gene, CDR1 is LNHNV and CDR2 is YYDKDF (reference sequence). CDR3 bases: TGTGCCACCAGCAGGAACAGGCCCGGGGAGCTGTTTTTT. Its protein is CATSRNRPGELFF.

The CDR3 coding sequence is TGCAGTGCTAGAATAACAGGGGCCCCCGGGCACGAGCAGTACTTC. Translated: CSARITGAPGHEQYF. This chain joins TRBV20-1 and TRBJ2-7; TRBD1 aligns across 7 bases. This CDR3 has 15 amino acids. Germline V gene sequence: CDR1 DFQATT, CDR2 SNEGSKA (reference sequence). The V segment lost 2 bases and the J segment 5 bases; nucleotides outside the gene matches: 12.

The chain joins TRBV6-2 or TRBV6-3 to TRBJ2-7, with 8 bases lining up with TRBD1. Germline V gene data show CDR1 as MNHEY and CDR2 as SVGEGT. The CDR3 consists of 12 residues. V was clipped by 7 bases and J by 4 bases; unmatched bases: 3. CDR3 in DNA: TGTGCCAGCACTCGACAGGGGTACGAGCAGTACTTC. This codes for CASTRQGYEQYF.

A few counts support this clonotype. The chain couples TRBV10-2 to TRBJ2-3; 7 bases fit TRBD1. CDR3 size: 14 residues. Germline V gene lookup returns CDR1 WSHSY and CDR2 SAAADI. V trimming: 2 bases; J trimming: 10 bases; junction bases outside the gene matches: 9. The CDR3 DNA reads as TGCGCCAGCAGTGAGAGGGGGCCTCACAACCCGCAGTATTTT. It encodes CASSERGPHNPQYF.

The chain couples TRBV25-1 to TRBJ2-3; 9 nucleotides align to TRBD1. CDR3 length equals 16 residues. The germline gives CDR1 MGHDK, CDR2 SYGVNS. The V and J ends lost 4 bases and 3 bases, in that order; junction bases with no gene match: 8. Written as DNA, the CDR3 is TGTGCCAGCAGTGCTTTTACAGGGGGCGAAACAGATACGCAGTATTTT. Its protein is CASSAFTGGETDTQYF.

This chain joins TRBV4-1 and TRBJ2-1; 8 nucleotides agree with TRBD2. The V segment lost 4 bases and the J segment 2 bases; nucleotides outside the gene matches: 7. This CDR3 spans 16 amino acids. The germline CDR1 and CDR2 sequences are MGHRA and YSYEKL. For the CDR3, the DNA is TGCGCCAGCAGCCCCTGGGTAGCGGGGCCCTACAATGAGCAGTTCTTC. Its translation is CASSPWVAGPYNEQFF.

The V call is TRBV11-2, the J call TRBJ2-1, with D hard to call. The length of the CDR3 is 13 residues. Germline CDR1 reads SGHAT; CDR2 reads FQNNGV. Trimming took off 1 base at V and 9 bases at J, with 10 bases between the two ends. CDR3 amino acids: CASSLGRRLEQFF. CDR3 DNA sequence: TGTGCCAGCAGCTTAGGTAGGCGTCTTGAGCAGTTCTTC.

V usage is TRBV20-1 and J usage is TRBJ2-2, with D unclear. V was clipped by 0 bases and J by 10 bases, with 12 bases between them. There are 13 residues in the CDR3. Looked up from germline, CDR1 is DFQATT and CDR2 is SNEGSKA (reference sequence). CDR3 nucleotides: TGCAGTGCTAGAGATTTCCGGTTTCAGGAGCTGTTTTTT. Protein: CSARDFRFQELFF.

V is TRBV7-2 and J is TRBJ2-2; possible D gene TRBD1, 6 bases. V was clipped by 2 bases and J by 5 bases, with 9 bases between them. The germline CDR1 and CDR2 sequences are SGHTA and FQGNSA. The CDR3 sequence is 14 residues long. The CDR3 protein is CASSLMQGTGELFF. The CDR3 nucleotides are TGTGCCAGCAGCTTAATGCAGGGGACCGGGGAGCTGTTTTTT.

J is TRBJ1-2 and V is TRBV7-9; D may be TRBD1 (5 bases). The germline gives CDR1 SEHNR, CDR2 FQNEAQ (reference sequence). This CDR3 has 14 amino acids. V lost 4 bases and J 4 bases, leaving 13 bases between the germline ends. CDR3 sequence: CASSWGGGGYGYTF. Written as DNA, the CDR3 is TGTGCCAGCAGCTGGGGCGGGGGGGGCTATGGCTACACCTTC. The variable domain in full, with the rest retrieved from reference TRBV7-9 and TRBJ1-2, is DTGVSQNPRHKITKRGQNVTFRCDPISEHNRLYWYRQTLGQGPEFLTYFQNEAQLEKSRLLSDRFSAERPKGSFSTLEIQRTEQGDSAMYLCASSWGGGGYGYTFGSGTRLTVV.

CDR3 loop: CASRLTSGGSNEQFF. CDR3 nucleotide sequence: TGTGCCAGCAGGCTAACTAGCGGGGGATCCAATGAGCAGTTCTTC. This sequence joins TRBV12-3 or TRBV12-4 and TRBJ2-1; 11 bases agree with TRBD2. Trimming at V came to 6 bases and at J to 6 bases, leaving 7 bases not matched to a gene. This CDR3 is built from 15 residues.

This rearrangement joins TRBV7-9 to TRBJ1-1; D possibly corresponds to TRBD1 (5 bases). The V end was cut by 5 bases, the J end by 7 bases, with 14 bases between. CDR1 is SEHNR and CDR2 is FQNEAQ in the germline V gene (reference sequence). The CDR3 has 13 residues. In nucleotides, the CDR3 is TGTGCCAGCAGCCCGACAGTCTTCGGTGAAGCTTTCTTT. Its translation is CASSPTVFGEAFF. The whole variable domain, filled in from reference TRBV7-9 and TRBJ1-1, reads DTGVSQNPRHKITKRGQNVTFRCDPISEHNRLYWYRQTLGQGPEFLTYFQNEAQLEKSRLLSDRFSAERPKGSFSTLEIQRTEQGDSAMYLCASSPTVFGEAFFGQGTRLTVV.

The genes are TRBV5-1 and TRBJ2-2, with a weak D call TRBD1 (6 bases). Trimming took 7 bases from V and 3 from J, leaving 16 bases between them. The CDR3 length is 15 residues. Germline lookup yields CDR1 SGHRS and CDR2 YFSETQ. The CDR3 loop is CASGIQGGDTGELFF. The CDR3, as DNA: TGCGCCAGCGGAATACAGGGTGGCGACACCGGGGAGCTGTTTTTT.

The chain uses TRBV4-2 and TRBJ2-7; D could derive from TRBD1 or TRBD2 (5 bases each). The CDR3 sequence is 15 residues long. Trimming pared 2 bases from V and 5 bases from J, leaving 16 bases between. The germline V gene encodes CDR1 LGHNA and CDR2 YNFKEQ. As DNA, the CDR3 is TGTGCCAGCAGCCAATACCCGACCACGGGGCACGAGCAGTACTTC. Its translation: CASSQYPTTGHEQYF.

This clonotype has only a few counts. V is TRBV13 and J is TRBJ1-4; the match to TRBD1 covers 8 bases. The CDR3 is made up of 15 amino acids. Germline V gene lookup returns CDR1 PRHDT and CDR2 FYEKMQ (reference sequence). Germline trimming cut 4 bases from V and 7 bases from J; bases unmatched to any gene: 8. This CDR3 reads CASSSWTGRGEKLFF. CDR3 nucleotide sequence: TGTGCCAGCAGCTCCTGGACAGGGCGAGGTGAAAAACTGTTTTTT.

This clonotype was counted a few times. The chain is built from TRBV12-3 or TRBV12-4 and TRBJ2-1; 8 bases align to TRBD1. V lost 6 bases and J lost 0; bases outside the gene matches: 7. This CDR3 comprises 16 residues. The CDR3 sequence: CASRPRTGSSYNEQFF. The CDR3 nucleotides read TGTGCCAGCAGACCTAGGACAGGGAGCTCCTACAATGAGCAGTTCTTC.

In this sample, this clonotype turned up a few times. The J gene is TRBJ1-2, the V gene TRBV4-1, with D unclear. In germline, CDR1 is MGHRA, CDR2 YSYEKL. Trimming took off 7 bases at V and 0 bases at J, with 12 bases between the two ends. This CDR3 has 14 residues. The CDR3 is CASNIRAANYGYTF. The CDR3 DNA reads as TGCGCCAGCAACATCCGCGCGGCTAACTATGGCTACACCTTC.

This chain connects TRBV5-1 to TRBJ2-5; 7 bases fit TRBD2. Trimming removed 4 bases from V and 0 bases from J; junction bases left unmatched: 3. CDR3 size: 14 residues. Germline V gene sequence: CDR1 SGHRS, CDR2 YFSETQ. The CDR3 region is CASSQRGNQETQYF. CDR3 DNA sequence: TGCGCCAGCAGCCAGCGGGGTAACCAAGAGACCCAGTACTTC.

There are a few counts of this clonotype. The rearrangement links TRBV7-6 to TRBJ2-1; 8 bases are shared with TRBD2. The CDR3 runs to 15 residues. V dropped 5 bases and J dropped 5; count of bases not matched to a gene: 8. Germline V lookup: CDR1 SGHVS, CDR2 FNYEAQ. The CDR3 is CASSEVAGNHNEQFF. As DNA, the CDR3 is TGTGCCAGCAGCGAGGTAGCGGGGAACCACAATGAGCAGTTCTTC.

The chain combines TRBV20-1 with TRBJ2-5; 7 positions agree with TRBD2. Germline-derived CDR1 and CDR2 are DFQATT and SNEGSKA (reference sequence). The CDR3 is made up of 12 amino acids. Here the CDR3 DNA reads TGCAGGGGATCTAGCGGTCCCAAGACCCAGTACTTC. Protein product: CRGSSGPKTQYF.

The rearrangement joins TRBV10-1 to TRBJ2-2; maybe TRBD2 (5 bases). The germline V and J ends were trimmed by 3 bases and 0 bases, with 8 bases remaining between them. The CDR3 runs 15 residues. Germline V lookup: CDR1 WNHNN, CDR2 SYGVQD (reference sequence). This CDR3 reads CASSDPGANTGELFF. In DNA, the CDR3 is TGCGCCAGCAGTGACCCCGGGGCGAACACCGGGGAGCTGTTTTTT.